A selection of T cell receptor beta chains follows, all from one sample in a study of molecular identifiers for immune sequencing clone quantification. Each CDR3 protein is one row after TCRdb ran MiXCR on the PCR reads. The data show about 510,000 distinct CDR3 sequences, roughly a fifth seen once. The sample was naive CD8+ T cells from blood, with Jurkat cell RNA spiked in. These receptors were collected from a human donor in good health. Some libraries in this study had Jurkat cell RNA spiked in. Each CDR3 is given with its conserved first and last residue. A D gene is named only where the DNA matches it firmly. A row's size may be missing; if present it is once, few, many or a size class.

>TRBD1|TRBJ1-5|TRBV24-1|.
CATSGTGANQPQHF
TGTGCCACCAGCGGGACAGGGGCAAATCAGCCCCAGCATTTT
>.|TRBJ2-5|TRBV7-9|few
CASSRRERAWETQYF
TGTGCCAGCAGCCGCCGGGAGAGGGCGTGGGAGACCCAGTACTTC
>TRBD2|TRBJ2-3|TRBV2|many
CASSQEAGVSDTQYF
TGTGCCAGCAGTCAGGAAGCGGGAGTTTCAGATACGCAGTATTTT
>.|TRBJ1-4|TRBV28|.
CASSVLPPAPANEKLFF
TGTGCCAGCAGCGTTTTGCCCCCGGCGCCTGCTAATGAAAAACTGTTTTTT
>TRBD2|TRBJ2-2|TRBV4-3|few
CASSQDLAEFTGELFF
TGCGCCAGCAGCCAAGATCTAGCGGAATTCACCGGGGAGCTGTTTTTT
>TRBD2|TRBJ2-1|TRBV27|.
CASTLAGGQSDEQFF
TGTGCCAGCACCTTAGCGGGAGGCCAAAGCGATGAGCAGTTCTTC
>.|TRBJ1-1|TRBV7-6|.
CASSLIPPEDRRGTEAFF
TGTGCCAGCAGCTTAATTCCCCCCGAAGACAGACGAGGCACTGAAGCTTTCTTT
>TRBD2|TRBJ2-7|TRBV20-1|many
CSARYGTSVYEQYF
TGCAGTGCTAGATACGGGACTAGCGTCTACGAGCAGTACTTC
>.|TRBJ2-7|TRBV7-9|.
CASSLVGFGVGNEQYF
TGTGCCAGCAGCTTAGTGGGATTTGGGGTTGGCAACGAGCAGTACTTC
>.|TRBJ1-3|TRBV19|.
CASSIIHAVSGNTIYF
TGTGCCAGTAGTATAATTCATGCGGTCTCTGGAAACACCATATATTTT